Listed below are T cell receptor beta chains from one sample, sequenced in a study of blood T cell repertoires in COVID-19. Using immunoSEQ multiplex PCR, the repertoire was profiled, and TCRdb retains in-frame clones only, with some absent. The sample records 200,000 to 250,000 clones, around 84% being singletons. Material: peripheral blood. The receptors originated from a man aged 50-59 years who had recovered from COVID-19. The CDR3 runs from the conserved cysteine through the conserved F or W. D genes are given only for firm matches. Clone sizes are given selectively: once, few, many, or a class where the clone is expanded.

TRBJ1-2 | - | TRBD1 | TRBV10-3 | TGTGCCATCAGAGGACAGGGAGGGGATGGCTACACCTTC | CAIRGQGGDGYTF
TRBJ2-1 | few | - | TRBV28 | TGTGCCAGCAGTTTATCCAGGAATGAGCAGTTCTTC | CASSLSRNEQFF
TRBJ2-7 | few | TRBD1 | TRBV6-5 | TGTGCCAGCAGTTTGGGTTGGACAGGGGCAACCTACGAGCAGTACTTC | CASSLGWTGATYEQYF
TRBJ2-1 | once | TRBD2 | TRBV5-1 | TGCGCCAGCAGCTTGACCGGGACTAGCGGATACAATGAGCAGTTCTTC | CASSLTGTSGYNEQFF
TRBJ2-2 | - | TRBD2 | TRBV27 | TGTGCCAGCAGTTTTAAGGCCGGGACTAGCGGGAAAGGTCGCACCGGGGAGCTGTTTTTT | CASSFKAGTSGKGRTGELFF
TRBJ2-7 | - | TRBD1 | TRBV2 | TGTGCCAGCCCGAATCCGGGACAGGGGGCCAACGAGCAGTACTTC | CASPNPGQGANEQYF
TRBJ2-7 | - | TRBD2 | TRBV4-1 | TGCGCCAGCAGCCCCGGCAAGGGACTAGCGGGCCCTTCCTACTCCTACGAGCAGTACTTC | CASSPGKGLAGPSYSYEQYF
TRBJ1-2 | - | TRBD1 | TRBV2 | TGTGCCAGCAGGGACGGGACAGCAACCTATTATGGCTACACCTTC | CASRDGTATYYGYTF
TRBJ1-5 | once | - | TRBV20-1 | TGCAGTGCTAGTCGGGGGAGCAATCAGCCCCAGCATTTT | CSASRGSNQPQHF
TRBJ2-1 | - | - | TRBV4-1 | TGCGCCAGCAGCCAAAAGGTTCCGGCCTCGGGGAACAATGAGCAGTTCTTC | CASSQKVPASGNNEQFF
TRBJ1-2 | - | - | TRBV7-9 | TGTGCCAGCAGCTTAGTGGGAGCCTCTAACTATGGCTACACCTTC | CASSLVGASNYGYTF
TRBJ1-2 | - | TRBD1 | TRBV11-2 | TGTGCCAGCAGCTTAGATCGGACAGGGCCCTACTATGGCTACACCTTC | CASSLDRTGPYYGYTF
TRBJ1-1 | - | - | TRBV2 | TGTGCCAGCATGAGGGATTATAACACTGAAGCTTTCTTT | CASMRDYNTEAFF
TRBJ2-1 | - | TRBD2 | TRBV10-1 | TGCGCCAGCAGTGAGTCGAATCCTAGCGGGAGCTCCTACAATGAGCAGTTCTTC | CASSESNPSGSSYNEQFF
TRBJ2-7 | - | TRBD2 | TRBV27 | TGTGCCAGCAGTATACTAGCGGGAGGGCCCTACGAGCAGTACTTC | CASSILAGGPYEQYF
TRBJ1-1 | - | - | TRBV11-2 | TGTGCCAGCAGCTTGTATTCCGGGGTTGGGACTGAAGCTTTCTTT | CASSLYSGVGTEAFF
TRBJ2-7 | - | TRBD2 | TRBV30 | TGTGCCTGGAACCCAGCGGGAGGCTACGAGCAGTACTTC | CAWNPAGGYEQYF
TRBJ2-1 | - | - | TRBV27 | TGTGCCAGCAGTTCCACGCAAGCCTTGCGAGTGCTCTTC | CASSSTQALRVLF